These 17 T cell receptor beta chains came from one sample sequenced in a study of cytomegalovirus exposure and HLA in healthy donors. TCRdb's table, derived via immunoSEQ multiplex PCR, lists solely in-frame clones and lacks some. The sample holds 170,000 or so clones, roughly four fifths seen once. The specimen sequenced was PBMCs. The receptor set was obtained from a woman younger than 35 in good health and CMV-seropositive.

The chain is built from TRBV7-6 and TRBJ1-3; D uncertain. Germline V gene data show CDR1 as SGHVS and CDR2 as FNYEAQ. V lost 5 bases, J lost 0 bases, and 11 bases lay in between. The CDR3 runs 15 residues. The CDR3 sequence is CASSPLPSSGNTIYF. For the CDR3, the DNA is TGTGCCAGCAGCCCCCTCCCCAGCTCTGGAAACACCATATATTTT.

The chain combines TRBV30 with TRBJ1-1; D remains unclear. The CDR3 extends over 9 amino acids. CDR1 GTSNPN and CDR2 SVGIG come from the germline V gene (reference sequence). For the CDR3, the DNA is TGTGGTGGGGAGACTGAAGCTTTCTTT. Residues: CGGETEAFF.

V usage is TRBV19 and J usage is TRBJ1-1; 8 bases map to TRBD1. Germline assignment: CDR1 LNHDA and CDR2 SQIVND (reference sequence). The V gene end was trimmed by 5 bases and the J gene end by 11 bases; junction bases not matched to a gene: 7. The CDR3 length is 12 residues. The CDR3 bases are TGTGCCAGTAGTCAACGACAGGGGTGGGCTTTCTTT. Residues: CASSQRQGWAFF.

V gene TRBV5-8 combines with J gene TRBJ2-7; D is undetermined. The germline V gene has CDR1 SGHTS and CDR2 YDEGEE. The V gene lost 9 bases and the J gene lost 5 bases, with 15 bases spanning the gap. The CDR3 sequence is 12 residues long. The CDR3: CATPLPGNEQYF. The DNA for the CDR3 is TGTGCCACACCACTGCCAGGCAACGAGCAGTACTTC.

This clone was seen a single time. The chain joins TRBV5-1 to TRBJ2-3; maybe TRBD2 (6 bases). V was cut by 8 bases and J by 0 bases, with 16 bases left in between. CDR1 and CDR2 (germline): SGHRS, YFSETQ. The CDR3 loop spans 15 amino acids. The CDR3: CASRGGSSSTDTQYF. In DNA, the CDR3 is TGCGCCAGTCGTGGGGGGTCCTCTAGCACAGATACGCAGTATTTT.

This clone was seen more than once but under ten times. Other nucleotide sequences in the sample specify the same CDR3. The chain recombines TRBV27 with TRBJ1-1, with a tentative D call TRBD1 (5 bases). CDR1 is MNHEY and CDR2 is SMNVEV in the germline V gene (reference sequence). There are 13 residues in the CDR3. The ends were cut back, 3 bases at V and 5 bases at J, with 10 bases in the middle. The CDR3 reads CASSLGGGTEAFF. The CDR3 DNA sequence: TGTGCCAGCAGTTTGGGGGGAGGAACTGAAGCTTTCTTT.

The chain joins TRBV2 to TRBJ2-7, with D perhaps matching TRBD1 (6 bases). V dropped 5 bases and J dropped 2 bases, with 10 bases sitting between them. The CDR3 has 13 amino acids. Germline assignment: CDR1 SNHLY and CDR2 FYNNEI. CDR3 sequence: CASSPWGPYEQYF. The CDR3 DNA follows: TGTGCCAGCAGTCCCTGGGGGCCCTACGAGCAGTACTTC.

The V gene is TRBV5-6, the J gene TRBJ1-4; D uncertain. The V and J ends lost 4 bases and 0 bases respectively, with 13 bases between them. This CDR3 comprises 16 residues. CDR1 SGHDT and CDR2 YYEEEE come from the germline V gene. CDR3 DNA sequence: TGTGCCAGCAGCCCACGGGGAGGGTCAACTAATGAAAAACTGTTTTTT. Amino acid sequence: CASSPRGGSTNEKLFF.

V usage is TRBV7-9 and J usage is TRBJ1-6, with TRBD1 identical over 10 bases. Losses at the gene ends were 5 bases for V and 11 bases for J; bases not matched to a gene: 9. The germline gives CDR1 SEHNR, CDR2 FQNEAQ (reference sequence). The CDR3 extends over 15 amino acids. DNA of the CDR3: TGTGCCAGCAGCCCCTCGGGACAGGGGAAGACACCCCTCCACTTT. Amino acids: CASSPSGQGKTPLHF.

J is TRBJ1-2 and V is TRBV5-1; TRBD1 matches 7 bases. Germline V gene lookup returns CDR1 SGHRS and CDR2 YFSETQ. Losses at the gene ends were 4 bases for V and 2 bases for J; bases not matched to a gene: 2. The CDR3 length is 13 residues. The CDR3 loop is CASSLQGNYGYTF. In DNA form, the CDR3 reads TGCGCCAGCAGCCTACAGGGGAACTATGGCTACACCTTC.

The V call is TRBV4-1, the J call TRBJ1-2; D is ambiguous. The CDR3 is 16 amino acids. Germline CDR1 and CDR2: MGHRA and YSYEKL. V lost 0 bases and J 5 bases, leaving 16 bases between the germline ends. DNA for the CDR3: TGCGCCAGCAGCCAAGAAAAAGAGGGCCGGTCTTATGGCTACACCTTC. This sequence encodes CASSQEKEGRSYGYTF.

On this clone: Additional DNA sequences in this sample encode the identical CDR3. J is TRBJ1-4 and V is TRBV27, with a weak D call TRBD1 (5 bases). Germline-derived CDR1 and CDR2 are MNHEY and SMNVEV (reference sequence). V was cut by 3 bases and J by 7 bases, with 9 bases left in between. The CDR3 is 13 residues long. DNA of the CDR3: TGTGCCAGCAGTTTGCAGGGTGGTGAAAAACTGTTTTTT. It translates to CASSLQGGEKLFF.

V gene TRBV7-2 combines with J gene TRBJ1-2; tentatively, D is TRBD1 (5 bases). Germline V gene data show CDR1 as SGHTA and CDR2 as FQGNSA. The V end lost 5 bases, the J end lost 2 bases, and 21 bases lay between the germline ends. This CDR3 has 17 amino acids. This CDR3 is CASSRGRGVGPNYGYTF. CDR3 in DNA: TGTGCCAGCAGCCGAGGGAGGGGTGTAGGGCCCAACTATGGCTACACCTTC.

The chain combines TRBV11-2 with TRBJ1-6; D uncertain. The germline V gene has CDR1 SGHAT and CDR2 FQNNGV. The CDR3 runs to 15 residues. Trimming shortened V by 0 bases and J by 3 bases, and 6 bases separated the two germline ends. The CDR3 DNA reads TGTGCCAGCAGCTTAGATCCCGGCTATAATTCACCCCTCCACTTT. It encodes CASSLDPGYNSPLHF.

V and J are TRBV10-3 and TRBJ2-1, with 9 positions matching TRBD2. Germline lookup yields CDR1 ENHRY and CDR2 SYGVKD. The CDR3 is 14 amino acids. V was clipped by 6 bases and J by 8 bases; unmatched bases: 8. The CDR3 DNA reads as TGTGCCATCAGCGGGACTAGCTGGGACGATGAGCAGTTCTTC. Translated, it gives CAISGTSWDDEQFF.

The chain is built from TRBV21-1 and TRBJ2-3; the D segment call TRBD2 is taken from the table without a DNA check. TRBV21-1 is noted as a pseudogene. This CDR3 has 13 amino acids. The CDR3 region has the DNA TGTGCCAGCAGCAAGAGAAAAGTAGATACGCAGTATTTT. Translated, it gives CASSKRKVDTQYF.

The genes are TRBV19 and TRBJ1-2, with 7 positions matching TRBD1. The CDR3 has 13 residues. Looked up from germline, CDR1 is LNHDA and CDR2 is SQIVND (reference sequence). J gave up 4 bases and V 6 bases, and 5 bases lay outside the gene matches. The CDR3 spells CASRDRTIYGYTF. CDR3 DNA: TGTGCCAGTAGGGACAGGACAATCTATGGCTACACCTTC.